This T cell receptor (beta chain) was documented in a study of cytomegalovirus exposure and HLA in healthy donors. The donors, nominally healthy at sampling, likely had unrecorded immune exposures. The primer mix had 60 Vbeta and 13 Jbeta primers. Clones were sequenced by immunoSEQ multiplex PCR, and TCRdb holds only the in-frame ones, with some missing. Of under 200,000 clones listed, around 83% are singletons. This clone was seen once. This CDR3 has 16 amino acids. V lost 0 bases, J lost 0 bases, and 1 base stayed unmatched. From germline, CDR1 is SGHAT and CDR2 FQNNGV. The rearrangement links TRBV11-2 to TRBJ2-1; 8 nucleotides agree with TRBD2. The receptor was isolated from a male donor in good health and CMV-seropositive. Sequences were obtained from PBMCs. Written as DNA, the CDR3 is TGTGCCAGCAGCTTAGATCGGGGGGGCTCCTACAATGAGCAGTTCTTC. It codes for CASSLDRGGSYNEQFF. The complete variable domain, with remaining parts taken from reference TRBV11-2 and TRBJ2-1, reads EAGVAQSPRYKIIEKRQSVAFWCNPISGHATLYWYQQILGQGPKLLIQFQNNGVVDDSQLPKDRFSAERLKGVDSTLKIQPAKLEDSAVYLCASSLDRGGSYNEQFFGPGTRLTVL.